Below, 32 T cell receptor beta chains from the same sample are listed, as sequenced in a study of OX40 agonist ivuxolimab in advanced cancers. Measured with immunoSEQ multiplex PCR; TCRdb has only the in-frame clones, and not every one. Counted here are around 80,000 clones, more than 80% occurring once; the ten biggest clones make up approximately 0.44%. Material: CD4+ or CD8+ T cells sorted from blood, obtained in a trial of the OX40 agonist ivuxolimab. The receptor set was obtained from an adult with an advanced solid tumor such as melanoma, head and neck, liver or kidney cancer.

This clone has a handful of counts. The chain links TRBV4-1 to TRBJ1-1; 8 bases fit TRBD1. This CDR3 is 14 amino acids long. After removal of 3 bases from V and 0 bases from J, the junction contained 0 bases not matched to a gene. Germline V lookup: CDR1 MGHRA, CDR2 YSYEKL. For the CDR3, the DNA is TGCGCCAGCAGCCAGGGACAGGTGAACACTGAAGCTTTCTTT. Residues: CASSQGQVNTEAFF.

This clone was seen just once. This sequence joins TRBV10-2 and TRBJ2-2, with 9 positions matching TRBD1. V dropped 6 bases and J dropped 7; count of bases not matched to a gene: 9. This CDR3 is 15 amino acids long. The germline CDR1 and CDR2 sequences are WSHSY and SAAADI. The CDR3, as DNA: TGCGCCAGCAGAAAACAGGGGGCGCAGGGCGGGGAGCTGTTTTTT. Its translation is CASRKQGAQGGELFF.

The chain couples TRBV4-2 to TRBJ1-2, with 9 bases identical to TRBD1. Trimming removed 2 bases from V and 6 bases from J; junction bases left unmatched: 10. The CDR3 sequence is 16 residues long. Germline V gene data show CDR1 as LGHNA and CDR2 as YNFKEQ. This CDR3 is CASSQQSGQGKDGYTF. DNA for the CDR3: TGTGCCAGCAGCCAACAATCTGGACAGGGGAAGGATGGCTACACCTTC.

The genes are TRBV7-9 and TRBJ2-3; D might be TRBD2 (7 bases). This CDR3 region has 15 residues. Trimming removed 1 base at V and 4 bases at J, with 12 bases between. Germline V gene data show CDR1 as SEHNR and CDR2 as FQNEAQ (reference sequence). The DNA of the CDR3 is TGTGCCAGCAGCTTAGGTCGGGGGGCAGCAGATACGCAGTATTTT. Translating it yields CASSLGRGAADTQYF.

This clone was recorded only once. The chain links TRBV5-4 to TRBJ2-2, with TRBD1 matching 9 bases. The J segment lost 3 bases and the V segment lost 4 bases, leaving 4 bases of the junction unmatched. This CDR3 comprises 15 residues. Germline V lookup: CDR1 SGHNT, CDR2 YYREEE (reference sequence). The CDR3 DNA reads as TGTGCCAGCAGCCGCCGGGACAGGGACACCGGGGAGCTGTTTTTT. Translating gives CASSRRDRDTGELFF.

V and J are TRBV6-5 and TRBJ1-2; the D is unclear. This CDR3 has 12 residues. Germline CDR1 and CDR2: MNHEY and SVGAGI. The V and J ends lost 6 bases and 4 bases respectively, with 9 bases between them. CDR3 loop: CASRDSTYGYTF. CDR3 coding DNA: TGTGCCAGCAGGGACTCCACCTATGGCTACACCTTC.

The chain is built from TRBV18 and TRBJ2-7; 15 positions agree with TRBD2. The germline V gene encodes CDR1 KGHSH and CDR2 LQKENI. This CDR3 is built from 15 residues. The V gene end was trimmed by 3 bases and the J gene end by 6 bases; junction bases not matched to a gene: 3. The CDR3, as DNA: TGTGCCAGCTCACCGCCGGGACTAGCGGGGGGCGAGCAGTACGTC. This sequence encodes CASSPPGLAGGEQYV.

The chain has TRBV29-1 and TRBJ2-4, with D tentatively TRBD1 (7 bases). The germline V and J ends were trimmed by 6 bases and 1 base, with 19 bases remaining between them. Looked up from germline, CDR1 is SQVTM and CDR2 is ANQGSEA. The CDR3 spans 16 residues. CDR3 DNA sequence: TGCAGCGTAGGAGGGGGCGGTTTTTTGGCCAAAAACATTCAGTACTTC. It codes for CSVGGGGFLAKNIQYF.

The genes are TRBV2 and TRBJ1-1; 9 bases match TRBD1. The length of the CDR3 is 14 residues. CDR1 is SNHLY, CDR2 FYNNEI, per germline. The V gene end was trimmed by 6 bases and the J gene end by 4 bases; junction bases not matched to a gene: 6. The CDR3 DNA reads TGTGCCAGCAGGGAACAGGGGGCGTCCACTGAAGCTTTCTTT. The encoded protein is CASREQGASTEAFF.

V and J are TRBV9 and TRBJ2-1; 13 positions match TRBD2. The V gene's germline CDR1 is SGDLS and CDR2 YYNGEE. V was pared by 0 bases and J by 6 bases, with 9 bases of the junction left unmatched. This CDR3 is built from 18 residues. The DNA of the CDR3 is TGTGCCAGCAGCGTAGCCGGCCTCGGACTAGCGGGAGTCAATGAGCAGTTCTTC. It translates to CASSVAGLGLAGVNEQFF.

The chain joins TRBV7-2 to TRBJ1-1; D gene unclear. The ends were cut back, 3 bases at V and 11 bases at J, with 10 bases in the middle. The CDR3 runs 11 residues. CDR1 SGHTA and CDR2 FQGNSA come from the germline V gene. DNA of the CDR3: TGTGCCAGCAGCTTCCAGGTCGGGGCTTTCTTT. Its protein product is CASSFQVGAFF.

V is TRBV18 and J is TRBJ2-1; 9 bases align to TRBD1. With V trimmed by 6 bases and J by 7 bases, 7 bases remained unmatched. In germline, CDR1 is KGHSH, CDR2 LQKENI. This CDR3 has 14 amino acids. This chain's CDR3 is CASSPGTGSNEQFF. CDR3 coding DNA: TGTGCCAGCTCCCCCGGGACAGGGAGTAATGAGCAGTTCTTC.

This sequence joins TRBV27 and TRBJ1-6; tentative D call: TRBD1 (6 bases). CDR1 and CDR2 from the germline V gene are MNHEY and SMNVEV (reference sequence). CDR3 length: 15 residues. V was clipped by 2 bases and J by 2 bases, with 7 bases between them. The CDR3 sequence: CASSLQGTYNSPLHF. The CDR3 coding sequence is TGTGCCAGCAGTTTACAGGGGACCTATAATTCACCCCTCCACTTT.

The chain links TRBV21-1 to TRBJ2-4. TRBV21-1 is flagged as a pseudogene. The CDR3 is made up of 15 amino acids. The chain's CDR3 is CASSPQRFRKNIQYF. The CDR3 nucleotides are TGTGCCAGCAGCCCTCAAAGGTTCCGCAAAAACATTCAGTACTTC.

The CDR3 DNA sequence: TGTGCCTGGAGTGTAGCCCTAGCGCCTAGCACAGATACGCAGTATTTT. Translated: CAWSVALAPSTDTQYF. The chain joins TRBV30 to TRBJ2-3; the D gene is possibly TRBD2 (6 bases). Germline loops: CDR1 GTSNPN, CDR2 SVGIG (reference sequence). CDR3 length: 16 amino acids. The ends were cut back, 0 bases at V and 0 bases at J, with 13 bases in the middle.

The chain joins TRBV5-4 to TRBJ1-4; weak D call: TRBD1 (5 bases). The CDR3 is made up of 13 amino acids. Per germline, CDR1 SGHNT and CDR2 YYREEE (reference sequence). V lost 2 bases and J lost 8, with 10 bases in between. CDR3 region: CASSFREGEKLFF. In nucleotides, the CDR3 is TGTGCCAGCAGCTTTAGGGAGGGGGAAAAACTGTTTTTT.

The CDR3 sequence: CASSLAGGVSTDTQYF. The CDR3 bases are TGTGCCAGCAGTTTAGCGGGAGGGGTTAGCACAGATACGCAGTATTTT. The chain has TRBV2 and TRBJ2-3; 11 bases align to TRBD2. Germline lookup yields CDR1 SNHLY and CDR2 FYNNEI. This CDR3 comprises 16 residues. V lost 5 bases and J lost 0; bases outside the gene matches: 4. Drawing the rest from reference TRBV2 and TRBJ2-3, the complete variable domain is EPEVTQTPSHQVTQMGQEVILRCVPISNHLYFYWYRQILGQKVEFLVSFYNNEISEKSEIFDDQFSVERPDGSNFTLKIRSTKLEDSAMYFCASSLAGGVSTDTQYFGPGTRLTVL.

In regard to this clone: A junction boundary mismatches the germline segment, possibly from a read error. The genes are TRBV18 and TRBJ1-4; no reliable D call. The CDR3 extends over 14 amino acids. Germline V lookup: CDR1 KGHSH, CDR2 LQKENI. The DNA of the CDR3 is TGTGCCAGCTCCCCACCGGGAGTTAATGAAAAACTGTTTTTT. It codes for CASSPPGVNEKLFF.

The chain combines TRBV28 with TRBJ1-2; no clear D. The CDR3 spans 14 residues. CDR1 and CDR2 from the germline V gene are MDHEN and SYDVKM. Trimming stripped 3 bases from V and 6 bases from J, with 14 bases between. Here the CDR3 DNA reads TGTGCCAGCAGTTTGGGAGCGAGGCTCGATGGCTACACCTTC. It codes for CASSLGARLDGYTF.

This clone was picked up one time. The V and J genes are TRBV7-9 and TRBJ2-3; D uncertain. Deletions cut 1 base from V and 4 bases from J, with 12 bases between. The CDR3 covers 15 residues. Germline values: CDR1 SEHNR, CDR2 FQNEAQ (reference sequence). The CDR3 DNA reads TGTGCCAGCAGCTTAGTCTCGGGCGCCGCAGATACGCAGTATTTT. It encodes CASSLVSGAADTQYF.

DNA for the CDR3: TGTGCCAGCAGTACCCGGACTAGCGGGGTCACAGATACGCAGTATTTT. Translation: CASSTRTSGVTDTQYF. The rearrangement joins TRBV28 to TRBJ2-3, with 12 bases that match TRBD2. The ends lost 5 bases at V and 2 bases at J; junction bases unmatched: 5. Germline-derived CDR1 and CDR2 are MDHEN and SYDVKM. The CDR3 is 16 amino acids.

The chain links TRBV7-9 to TRBJ1-2, with D unresolved. Germline V gives CDR1 SEHNR, CDR2 FQNEAQ (reference sequence). Trimming took 1 base from V and 4 from J, leaving 10 bases between them. This CDR3 has 14 residues. CDR3 sequence (DNA): TGTGCCAGCAGCTTAGAAAGGCAGGCCTATGGCTACACCTTC. Encoded protein: CASSLERQAYGYTF.

The chain uses TRBV7-9 and TRBJ1-4; 7 bases fit TRBD1. In germline, CDR1 is SEHNR, CDR2 FQNEAQ (reference sequence). V trimming: 7 bases; J trimming: 1 base; junction bases outside the gene matches: 12. The CDR3 length is 17 residues. DNA for the CDR3: TGTGCCAGCACCCCAGGGGGGCGCGGGGGAACTAATGAAAAACTGTTTTTT. Translating it yields CASTPGGRGGTNEKLFF.

V is TRBV21-1 and J is TRBJ2-2; the table gives TRBD1 as D, unverified against the DNA. TRBV21-1 is a listed pseudogene. The CDR3 length is 17 residues. The CDR3 spells CASSKVFGQGGTGELFF. In DNA form, the CDR3 reads TGTGCCAGCAGCAAAGTTTTCGGACAGGGAGGGACCGGGGAGCTGTTTTTT.

This chain joins TRBV19 and TRBJ2-3; a possible D gene is TRBD1 (6 bases). With 5 bases removed from V and 4 bases from J, the gap between germline ends came to 16 bases. The germline gives CDR1 LNHDA, CDR2 SQIVND (reference sequence). This CDR3 has 15 residues. The CDR3 spells CASSQDKWGPDTQYF. In DNA form, the CDR3 reads TGTGCCAGTAGTCAGGACAAATGGGGGCCAGATACGCAGTATTTT.

The rearrangement links TRBV2 to TRBJ2-6; maybe TRBD1 (7 bases). Trimming took 11 bases from V and 2 from J, leaving 13 bases between them. The CDR3 runs to 14 residues. From germline, CDR1 is SNHLY and CDR2 FYNNEI. CDR3 loop: CAQGGQTGANVLTF. The CDR3 bases are TGTGCCCAGGGGGGCCAGACTGGGGCCAACGTCCTGACTTTC. Full variable domain (missing parts from reference TRBV2 and TRBJ2-6): EPEVTQTPSHQVTQMGQEVILRCVPISNHLYFYWYRQILGQKVEFLVSFYNNEISEKSEIFDDQFSVERPDGSNFTLKIRSTKLEDSAMYFCAQGGQTGANVLTFGAGSRLTVL.

In its sample, this clone was seen once. The V and J genes are TRBV7-8 and TRBJ2-7, with 9 bases fitting TRBD1. This CDR3 comprises 15 residues. Trimming took 4 bases from V and 3 from J; bases not matched to a gene: 7. CDR1 and CDR2 from the germline V gene are SGHVS and FQNEAQ. The CDR3 region is CASSSTQGALYEQYV. The CDR3 DNA is TGTGCCAGCAGCTCAACACAGGGGGCTCTCTACGAGCAGTACGTC.

This clone has just a few counts. V is TRBV7-2 and J is TRBJ1-2, with no clear D. Trimming took off 7 bases at V and 7 bases at J, with 13 bases between the two ends. CDR1 SGHTA and CDR2 FQGNSA come from the germline V gene. CDR3 length equals 12 residues. CDR3 region: CASTPQAGGYTF. The CDR3 nucleotides read TGTGCCAGCACCCCTCAGGCGGGTGGCTACACCTTC.

The chain combines TRBV5-1 with TRBJ1-6; TRBD1 is a possible D gene (6 bases). Trimming stripped 6 bases from V and 8 bases from J, with 21 bases between. The CDR3 is 16 amino acids. Germline CDR1 and CDR2: SGHRS and YFSETQ. In nucleotides, the CDR3 is TGCGCCAGCACCCTGGACCGAGGGGGGAAGGATTCACCCCTCCACTTT. This encodes CASTLDRGGKDSPLHF. The full variable domain, in which reference TRBV5-1 and TRBJ1-6 provide the parts outside the CDR3, is KAGVTQTPRYLIKTRGQQVTLSCSPISGHRSVSWYQQTPGQGLQFLFEYFSETQRNKGNFPGRFSGRQFSNSRSEMNVSTLELGDSALYLCASTLDRGGKDSPLHFGNGTRLTVT.

V usage is TRBV18 and J usage is TRBJ2-1; 9 positions match TRBD2. CDR1 and CDR2 (germline): KGHSH, LQKENI. The CDR3 length is 16 residues. The V gene end was trimmed by 2 bases and the J gene end by 0 bases; junction bases not matched to a gene: 2. The DNA of the CDR3 is TGTGCCAGCTCACCATTTAGCGGGAGCTCCTACAATGAGCAGTTCTTC. Translating it yields CASSPFSGSSYNEQFF. The variable domain in full, completed from reference TRBV18 and TRBJ2-1, reads NAGVMQNPRHLVRRRGQEARLRCSPMKGHSHVYWYRQLPEEGLKFMVYLQKENIIDESGMPKERFSAEFPKEGPSILRIQQVVRGDSAAYFCASSPFSGSSYNEQFFGPGTRLTVL.

This clone was seen a single time. The J gene is TRBJ2-7, the V gene TRBV5-1; TRBD1 matches at 7 bases. The germline V gene encodes CDR1 SGHRS and CDR2 YFSETQ. V shed 1 base, J shed 3 bases, and the junction held 7 bases outside the gene matches. This CDR3 is built from 15 residues. The CDR3 sequence: CASSLLVTGIYEQYF. In DNA form, the CDR3 reads TGCGCCAGCAGCTTGTTAGTGACAGGGATCTACGAGCAGTACTTC.

The chain recombines TRBV5-6 with TRBJ2-2; D is perhaps TRBD1 (6 bases). Trimming pared 2 bases from V and 5 bases from J, leaving 13 bases between. Germline CDR1 reads SGHDT; CDR2 reads YYEEEE. The length of the CDR3 is 15 residues. CDR3 sequence (DNA): TGTGCCAGCAGCTTTCTGGGGGCACGGACCGGGGAGCTGTTTTTT. Translated: CASSFLGARTGELFF.